The next 31 T cell receptor beta chains were all read from a single sample in a study of CD8 T cells in Susac syndrome. After extraction with the RNeasy kit, 0.5 to 1 ug of the RNA was reverse transcribed using random hexamers. Each CDR3 protein is one row after TCRdb ran MiXCR on the immunoSEQ multiplex PCR reads. The sample records roughly 67,000 distinct CDR3 sequences, roughly 94% being singletons. The material sequenced was CD8+ T cells from PBMCs. These receptors were collected from a human donor with multiple sclerosis.

The chain uses TRBV27 and TRBJ2-3; 8 positions agree with TRBD2. The trim removed 7 bases at V and 6 bases at J, leaving 3 bases unmatched. CDR1 is MNHEY, CDR2 SMNVEV, per germline (reference sequence). This CDR3 is 12 amino acids long. The CDR3 nucleotides read TGTGCCAGCAAAGCGGGAGCGGATACGCAGTATTTT. Amino acids: CASKAGADTQYF.

The gene calls are TRBV30 and TRBJ2-4; 7 positions match TRBD1. Looked up from germline, CDR1 is GTSNPN and CDR2 is SVGIG (reference sequence). The trim removed 1 base at V and 3 bases at J, leaving 3 bases unmatched. The CDR3 has 14 residues. CDR3 residues: CAWSAWDSKNIQYF. CDR3 sequence (DNA): TGTGCCTGGAGTGCTTGGGACAGCAAAAACATTCAGTACTTC. Supplemented by reference TRBV30 and TRBJ2-4, the full variable domain reads SQTIHQWPATLVQPVGSPLSLECTVEGTSNPNLYWYRQAAGRGLQLLFYSVGIGQISSEVPQNLSASRPQDRQFILSSKKLLLSDSGFYLCAWSAWDSKNIQYFGAGTRLSVL.

This chain uses TRBV27 with TRBJ2-1; D remains ambiguous. Germline CDR1 and CDR2: MNHEY and SMNVEV (reference sequence). V dropped 3 bases and J dropped 3 bases, with 9 bases sitting between them. This CDR3 has 14 amino acids. The CDR3 here is CASSFQAIYNEQFF. The DNA of the CDR3 is TGTGCCAGCAGTTTCCAGGCAATCTACAATGAGCAGTTCTTC.

V and J are TRBV4-1 and TRBJ1-2; D is unresolved. CDR1 is MGHRA, CDR2 YSYEKL, per germline. This CDR3 contains 13 residues. The germline V and J ends were trimmed by 6 bases and 1 base, with 9 bases remaining between them. The CDR3, as DNA: TGCGCCAGCAGTGCCGAAGATAACTATGGCTACACCTTC. This gives the protein CASSAEDNYGYTF.

V and J are TRBV6-6 and TRBJ1-1; maybe TRBD1 (5 bases). The V end lost 0 bases, the J end lost 6 bases, and 14 bases lay between the germline ends. In germline, CDR1 is MNHNY, CDR2 SVGAGI (reference sequence). This CDR3 is 15 amino acids long. The CDR3 is CASSYSPTGEAEAFF. The DNA of the CDR3 is TGTGCCAGCAGTTACTCCCCAACGGGGGAGGCTGAAGCTTTCTTT.

The chain carries TRBV27 and TRBJ1-2; 10 bases fit TRBD1. The CDR3 length is 13 residues. CDR1 is MNHEY and CDR2 is SMNVEV in the germline V gene (reference sequence). The ends lost 7 bases at V and 4 bases at J; junction bases unmatched: 3. The CDR3 DNA reads as TGTGCCAGCACAGGGACAGGGGTCTATGGCTACACCTTC. Amino acid sequence: CASTGTGVYGYTF.

V is TRBV5-1 and J is TRBJ2-7; unclear D gene. CDR1 SGHRS and CDR2 YFSETQ come from the germline V gene. The V and J ends lost 4 bases and 2 bases respectively, with 10 bases between them. The CDR3 length is 13 residues. CDR3 region: CASSTTSTYEQYF. The DNA for the CDR3 is TGCGCCAGCAGCACGACCAGCACCTACGAGCAGTACTTC.

This clonotype was found once. This chain joins TRBV20-1 and TRBJ2-1; maybe TRBD2 (6 bases). Per the germline V gene, CDR1 is DFQATT and CDR2 is SNEGSKA (reference sequence). With 3 bases removed from V and 0 bases from J, the gap between germline ends came to 12 bases. This CDR3 comprises 15 residues. The CDR3 sequence: CSASMRGGSYNEQFF. CDR3 in DNA: TGCAGTGCTAGTATGCGGGGAGGCTCCTACAATGAGCAGTTCTTC.

This clonotype came up once. The chain carries TRBV30 and TRBJ1-4; D remains unclear. V lost 5 bases and J lost 8, with 18 bases in between. CDR1 and CDR2 from the germline V gene are GTSNPN and SVGIG (reference sequence). This CDR3 contains 14 residues. The CDR3 sequence: CAWDRGILGEKLFF. The CDR3 DNA follows: TGTGCCTGGGATCGGGGTATCCTCGGGGAAAAACTGTTTTTT.

The chain recombines TRBV20-1 with TRBJ2-7; no firm D call. V was cut by 0 bases and J by 6 bases, with 12 bases left in between. The length of the CDR3 is 13 residues. Germline V gene sequence: CDR1 DFQATT, CDR2 SNEGSKA (reference sequence). DNA for the CDR3: TGCAGTGCTAGAGATATTGGGGTCCGCGAGCAGTACTTC. It translates to CSARDIGVREQYF.

Points on this clonotype: The junction differs from germline at one of its ends, possibly a read error. This chain joins TRBV6-5 and TRBJ2-1, with unresolved D. The CDR3 consists of 13 residues. Germline V gene lookup returns CDR1 MNHEY and CDR2 SVGAGI. CDR3 loop: CASSLRAYDEQFF. CDR3 nucleotide sequence: TGTGCCAGCAGCCTCCGGGCCTACGATGAGCAGTTCTTC.

J is TRBJ2-2 and V is TRBV5-4; a possible D gene is TRBD1 (5 bases). The germline gives CDR1 SGHNT, CDR2 YYREEE (reference sequence). Trimming pared 4 bases from V and 2 bases from J, leaving 15 bases between. There are 16 residues in the CDR3. CDR3 in amino acids: CASSDGQKLNTGELFF. As DNA, the CDR3 is TGTGCCAGCAGCGACGGACAAAAGCTTAACACCGGGGAGCTGTTTTTT.

The J gene is TRBJ1-1, the V gene TRBV4-1; the match to TRBD1 covers 8 bases. After removal of 0 bases from V and 3 bases from J, the junction contained 0 bases not matched to a gene. CDR1 and CDR2 from the germline V gene are MGHRA and YSYEKL. This CDR3 has 14 residues. The CDR3 DNA follows: TGCGCCAGCAGCCAAGAACAGGGGGACACTGAAGCTTTCTTT. Protein: CASSQEQGDTEAFF.

The chain recombines TRBV27 with TRBJ2-1; 10 bases are shared with TRBD2. The ends lost 6 bases at V and 0 bases at J; junction bases unmatched: 5. This CDR3 contains 16 residues. Germline V gene lookup returns CDR1 MNHEY and CDR2 SMNVEV (reference sequence). In DNA form, the CDR3 reads TGTGCCAGCAGCGGGACTAGCGTCGACTCCTACAATGAGCAGTTCTTC. Its translation: CASSGTSVDSYNEQFF.

The chain links TRBV6-5 to TRBJ1-5; 8 bases line up with TRBD1. V lost 6 bases to trimming and J lost 5 bases; unmatched junction nucleotides: 6. CDR1 is MNHEY and CDR2 is SVGAGI in the germline V gene. This CDR3 contains 14 residues. CDR3 in DNA: TGTGCCAGCAGCCCCTCAGGGGGCTATCAGCCCCAGCATTTT. Translating gives CASSPSGGYQPQHF.

The V gene is TRBV6-2 or TRBV6-3, the J gene TRBJ2-3; D may be TRBD1 (6 bases). From germline, CDR1 is MNHEY and CDR2 SVGEGT. Deletions cut 2 bases from V and 2 bases from J, with 11 bases between. This CDR3 is 15 amino acids long. The CDR3, as DNA: TGTGCCAGCAGTTACGACAGGATATCCACAGATACGCAGTATTTT. Amino acid sequence: CASSYDRISTDTQYF.

The genes are TRBV25-1 and TRBJ1-2, with D unclear. This CDR3 spans 14 amino acids. CDR1 and CDR2 from the germline V gene are MGHDK and SYGVNS. V was shortened by 4 bases and J by 0 bases, with 9 bases between the two germline ends. This chain's CDR3 is CASSVSPANYGYTF. The CDR3 DNA is TGTGCCAGCAGTGTATCCCCAGCTAACTATGGCTACACCTTC.

V and J are TRBV14 and TRBJ1-1; D is ambiguous. The CDR3 is 14 amino acids. Germline CDR1 and CDR2: SGHDN and FVKESK. The V end lost 2 bases, the J end lost 4 bases, and 11 bases lay between the germline ends. CDR3 residues: CASSQLRGGTEAFF. Here the CDR3 DNA reads TGTGCCAGCAGCCAACTCCGGGGAGGCACTGAAGCTTTCTTT.

The chain recombines TRBV7-9 with TRBJ2-1, with D uncertain. Germline V gene sequence: CDR1 SEHNR, CDR2 FQNEAQ (reference sequence). The V and J ends lost 1 base and 14 bases respectively, with 15 bases between them. The CDR3 is 13 amino acids. The CDR3 DNA sequence: TGTGCCAGCAGCTTAGGTCCGGGCCCTAGGAAGTTCTTC. This gives the protein CASSLGPGPRKFF.

The J gene is TRBJ2-1, the V gene TRBV6-5; TRBD2 matches at 11 bases. The CDR3 has 15 residues. Germline loops: CDR1 MNHEY, CDR2 SVGAGI. J lost 8 bases, V lost 4 bases, and 7 bases had no gene match. The CDR3 region is CASSSRSGGGYEQFF. As DNA, the CDR3 is TGTGCCAGCAGTTCTCGTAGCGGGGGGGGATATGAGCAGTTCTTC.

This rearrangement joins TRBV4-2 to TRBJ1-1; no definite D call. The CDR3 length is 12 residues. The V and J ends lost 3 bases and 7 bases respectively, with 9 bases between them. The germline V gene has CDR1 LGHNA and CDR2 YNFKEQ. The CDR3 region has the DNA TGTGCCAGCAGCCAGGGTTCTAATGAAGCTTTCTTT. Translated: CASSQGSNEAFF.

The rearrangement joins TRBV28 to TRBJ2-7, with TRBD1 as a possible D gene (5 bases). Germline V gene lookup returns CDR1 MDHEN and CDR2 SYDVKM. Trimming shortened V by 5 bases and J by 7 bases, and 18 bases separated the two germline ends. CDR3 size: 14 residues. CDR3 coding DNA: TGTGCCAGCAGTGACCCGGACACCCGGTTAGAGCAGTACTTC. The encoded protein is CASSDPDTRLEQYF. Combining the CDR3 with reference TRBV28 and TRBJ2-7 gives the whole variable domain DVKVTQSSRYLVKRTGEKVFLECVQDMDHENMFWYRQDPGLGLRLIYFSYDVKMKEKGDIPEGYSVSREKKERFSLILESASTNQTSMYLCASSDPDTRLEQYFGPGTRLTVT.

The J gene is TRBJ2-2, the V gene TRBV11-2; the match to TRBD2 covers 13 bases. Trimming at V came to 0 bases and at J to 6 bases, leaving 4 bases not matched to a gene. Germline lookup yields CDR1 SGHAT and CDR2 FQNNGV. The CDR3 runs to 17 residues. The CDR3 nucleotides read TGTGCCAGCAGCTTAGATGGACTAGCGGGAGTACCCGGGGAGCTGTTTTTT. This sequence encodes CASSLDGLAGVPGELFF.

In DNA, the CDR3 is TGTGCCATCAGTGAGTCGAAAGGGGAGGTCTACGAGCAGTACTTC. Its protein product is CAISESKGEVYEQYF. V usage is TRBV10-3 and J usage is TRBJ2-7, with D perhaps matching TRBD2 (6 bases). Trimming shortened V by 0 bases and J by 3 bases, and 12 bases separated the two germline ends. The CDR3 totals 15 residues. The germline V gene has CDR1 ENHRY and CDR2 SYGVKD.

The J gene is TRBJ1-5, the V gene TRBV7-9; D may be TRBD1 (5 bases). V dropped 3 bases and J dropped 5 bases, with 11 bases sitting between them. Per germline, CDR1 SEHNR and CDR2 FQNEAQ (reference sequence). The CDR3 covers 14 residues. DNA for the CDR3: TGTGCCAGCAGCTTCTCCGGGACCCATCAGCCCCAGCATTTT. Its protein is CASSFSGTHQPQHF.

The chain links TRBV20-1 to TRBJ2-7; D is perhaps TRBD2 (6 bases). The V gene's germline CDR1 is DFQATT and CDR2 SNEGSKA (reference sequence). V lost 1 base to trimming and J lost 3 bases, with 10 bases between them. The CDR3 loop spans 13 amino acids. The CDR3 DNA sequence: TGCAGTGCTAGAGGCGCGGGATTCTACGAGCAGTACTTC. This gives the protein CSARGAGFYEQYF.

V gene TRBV9 combines with J gene TRBJ2-5, with D maybe TRBD1 (6 bases). The length of the CDR3 is 17 residues. Trimming pared 0 bases from V and 2 bases from J, leaving 17 bases between. Germline V gene data show CDR1 as SGDLS and CDR2 as YYNGEE. In nucleotides, the CDR3 is TGTGCCAGCAGCGTAGGAACAGGGCGACCCACTCAAGAGACCCAGTACTTC. Amino acids: CASSVGTGRPTQETQYF.

The chain couples TRBV30 to TRBJ1-1; D is uncertain. The V end was cut by 1 base, the J end by 6 bases, with 6 bases between. This CDR3 comprises 11 residues. CDR1 and CDR2 (germline): GTSNPN, SVGIG (reference sequence). The CDR3 bases are TGTGCCTGGAGTGAGGGATCTGAAGCTTTCTTT. This encodes CAWSEGSEAFF.

V gene TRBV12-3 or TRBV12-4 combines with J gene TRBJ2-7; 7 bases line up with TRBD1. The CDR3 contains 14 residues. J was trimmed by 5 bases and V by 5 bases; bases with no gene match: 9. CDR3 in amino acids: CASSATGKVDEQYF. The CDR3 coding sequence is TGTGCCAGCAGTGCGACAGGGAAGGTCGACGAGCAGTACTTC.

This clonotype appeared a single time. The rearrangement links TRBV3-1 to TRBJ2-7, with D possibly being TRBD1 (6 bases). Trimming took off 3 bases at V and 0 bases at J, with 15 bases between the two ends. The germline gives CDR1 LGHDT, CDR2 YNNKEL (reference sequence). This CDR3 region has 16 residues. In nucleotides, the CDR3 is TGTGCCAGCAGCCATGACCGGGACACGAGCTCCTACGAGCAGTACTTC. It specifies CASSHDRDTSSYEQYF.

The DNA for the CDR3 is TGTGCCAGCAGCTTTTTAGTGGCCTACGAGACCCAGTACTTC. Translation gives CASSFLVAYETQYF. The rearrangement joins TRBV7-9 to TRBJ2-5; D is unclear. The CDR3 is 14 residues long. Germline V CDR1 and CDR2: SEHNR, FQNEAQ (reference sequence). V was shortened by 3 bases and J by 5 bases, with 13 bases between the two germline ends. The whole variable domain, remainder taken from reference TRBV7-9 and TRBJ2-5, is DTGVSQNPRHKITKRGQNVTFRCDPISEHNRLYWYRQTLGQGPEFLTYFQNEAQLEKSRLLSDRFSAERPKGSFSTLEIQRTEQGDSAMYLCASSFLVAYETQYFGPGTRLLVL.